A selection of T cell receptor beta chains follows, all from one sample in a study of blood T cell repertoires in COVID-19. The protocol was immunoSEQ multiplex PCR, while the TCRdb copy is restricted to in-frame clones and leaves out a portion. The data contain hundreds of thousands of clones, 85% to 90% of them singletons. Material: PBMCs or T cells enriched from blood (not recorded which). The receptors derive from a woman aged 55-70 years in a cohort exposed to, infected with or recovered from COVID-19 (not recorded which). CDR3s include the opening cysteine and the closing phenylalanine or tryptophan. D genes are given only for firm matches. Not every row has a clone size; where given, it reads once, few, many or a size class.

>TRBJ2-7|TRBV2|-|-
TGTGCCGGCGGACAGCAGTCCGGCTACGAGCAGTACTTC
CAGGQQSGYEQYF
>TRBJ1-1|TRBV10-2|few|TRBD1
TGCGCCAGCAGTTTACAGACAGGGGGGGACCTGAACACTGAAGCTTTCTTT
CASSLQTGGDLNTEAFF
>TRBJ1-4|TRBV20-1|-|-
TGCAGTGCTAGTGGATTGGGGGGTCTTAATGAAAAACTGTTTTTT
CSASGLGGLNEKLFF
>TRBJ2-2|TRBV14|once|TRBD1
TGTGCCAGCAGTCCGGGACAGGGGATCCCCGGGGAGCTGTTTTTT
CASSPGQGIPGELFF
>TRBJ1-2|TRBV6-5|once|TRBD1
TGTGCCAGCCGGACAGGGAGTAATGGCTACACCTTC
CASRTGSNGYTF
>TRBJ1-2|TRBV7-2|-|-
TGTGCCAGCAGCAAAAGGGGGGGTGGCTACACCTTC
CASSKRGGGYTF
>TRBJ1-1|TRBV30|-|-
TGTGCCTGGAGCCGAGGGCAGAGGAACACTGAAGCTTTCTTT
CAWSRGQRNTEAFF
>TRBJ1-1|TRBV28|-|-
TGTGCCAGCAGATCCGGACAGATTGAAGCTTTCTTT
CASRSGQIEAFF
>TRBJ1-5|TRBV10-3|-|-
TGTGCCATCAGTGATTCCGGGGGCAATCAGCCCCAGCATTTT
CAISDSGGNQPQHF
>TRBJ1-3|TRBV7-7|few|-
TGTGCTAGCAGCTTAGATCCAAAATCTGGAAACACCATATATTTT
CASSLDPKSGNTIYF
>TRBJ2-2|TRBV24-1|-|TRBD1
TGTGCCACCGGGGGGGGACAGGGGCTATCGAACACCGGGGAGCTGTTTTTT
CATGGGQGLSNTGELFF
>TRBJ2-1|TRBV28|-|-
TGTGCCAGCAGCCGGAACCAGGGGCGCAAGAACTACAATGAGCAGTTCTTC
CASSRNQGRKNYNEQFF
>TRBJ1-4|TRBV7-2|-|TRBD1
TGTGCCAGCAGCAACTACAGGGGTCGGGAAAAACTGTTTTTT
CASSNYRGREKLFF
>TRBJ1-4|TRBV5-6|-|-
TGTGCCAGCAGCTTGACCCCACCCGGAGCAACTAATGAAAAACTGTTTTTT
CASSLTPPGATNEKLFF
>TRBJ2-1|TRBV10-3|-|-
TGTGCCATCATGCGAGGCGGGGACTACAATGAGCAGTTCTTC
CAIMRGGDYNEQFF
>TRBJ2-1|TRBV27|-|-
TGTGCCAGCAGACCGTGGACAGAGACCTACAATGAGCAGTTCTTC
CASRPWTETYNEQFF
>TRBJ1-4|TRBV27|-|-
TGTGCCAGCAGCAGGAGGACCTCAACTAATGAAAAACTGTTTTTT
CASSRRTSTNEKLFF
>TRBJ1-2|TRBV19|-|TRBD1
TGTGCCAGTACCACCCGGGACAGGGGGCCCTATGGCTACACCTTC
CASTTRDRGPYGYTF
>TRBJ1-1|TRBV13|-|-
TGTGCCAGCAGCTCACGGACAGTCAGAACCGTGAACACTGAAGCTTTCTTT
CASSSRTVRTVNTEAFF
>TRBJ2-1|TRBV4-3|-|TRBD2
TGCGCCAGCAGCCAAGGTAACGGGAGGTTATCCAATGAGCAGTTCTTC
CASSQGNGRLSNEQFF
>TRBJ2-1|TRBV7-9|-|-
TGTGCCAGCAGCTTAGACCCTGGGCAGGGAGGTAATGAGCAGTTCTTC
CASSLDPGQGGNEQFF
>TRBJ1-2|TRBV14|-|-
TGTGCCAGCAGCCAAGCAGAGACAGGACCTAACTATGGCTACACCTTC
CASSQAETGPNYGYTF
>TRBJ1-5|TRBV28|-|-
TGTGCCAGCTGGGGCAGGTATAGCAATCAGCCCCAGCATTTT
CASWGRYSNQPQHF
>TRBJ1-5|TRBV19|few|-
TGTGCCAGTAGAGATGGCAGCAATCAGCCCCAGCATTTT
CASRDGSNQPQHF
>TRBJ2-5|TRBV24-1|-|-
TGTGCCACCAGTGCGCACGGAGGGGAGACCCAGTACTTC
CATSAHGGETQYF
>TRBJ2-1|TRBV5-1|-|TRBD2
TGCGCCAGCAGCTCTCCTTCTAGCGGGAGTAATGAGCAGTTCTTC
CASSSPSSGSNEQFF
>TRBJ1-6|TRBV2|-|TRBD1
TGTGCCAGCAGCCTGCGGACAGGGGGGAATTCACCCCTCCACTTT
CASSLRTGGNSPLHF
>TRBJ1-1|TRBV2|-|TRBD1
TGTGCCAGCACGGGACAGGGGAACACTGAAGCTTTCTTT
CASTGQGNTEAFF
>TRBJ2-1|TRBV7-6|-|TRBD2
TGTGCCAGCAGCTTAGAGCCAGCGGGGGGAAGCTCCTACAATGAGCAGTTCTTC
CASSLEPAGGSSYNEQFF
>TRBJ2-7|TRBV6-5|once|-
TGTGCCAGCAGCCCCCTGGCGGGGTTATACGAGCAGTACTTC
CASSPLAGLYEQYF
>TRBJ2-5|TRBV18|-|-
TGTGCCAGCTCACCTTCTCGAACAGGGGGGGTCCAAGAGACCCAGTACTTC
CASSPSRTGGVQETQYF
>TRBJ2-1|TRBV30|-|TRBD1
TGTGCCTGGAGTGTACTGACAGGGGCTAACAATGAGCAGTTCTTC
CAWSVLTGANNEQFF
>TRBJ2-2|TRBV14|-|TRBD2
TGTGCCAGCAGCCGACCGGGACTAGCGGGAGGGTTGAACACCGGGGAGCTGTTTTTT
CASSRPGLAGGLNTGELFF
>TRBJ2-5|TRBV11-2|-|TRBD1
TGTGCCAGCAGCTTAGGGATCCAGGGGGCCGAAGAGACCCAGTACTTC
CASSLGIQGAEETQYF
>TRBJ1-3|TRBV7-9|-|-
TGTGCCAGCAGCTTTTTACAGGGCTCTGGAAACACCATATATTTT
CASSFLQGSGNTIYF
>TRBJ2-7|TRBV28|-|-
TGTGCCAGCAGTTTAGCGGACACCGCCTACGAGCAGTACTTC
CASSLADTAYEQYF
>TRBJ1-3|TRBV19|-|TRBD1
TGTGCCAGTAGTATCCTAGGACAGGGGCCTGGAAACACCATATATTTT
CASSILGQGPGNTIYF
>TRBJ1-1|TRBV2|-|-
TGTGCCAGCAGCTTACAGGGATTGAACACTGAAGCTTTCTTT
CASSLQGLNTEAFF
>TRBJ2-3|TRBV7-2|-|TRBD2
TGTGCCAGCAGCAGACGGACTAGCCGAGAAGATACGCAGTATTTT
CASSRRTSREDTQYF
>TRBJ2-1|TRBV12-2|-|-
TGTGCAAGTCGCTTAGCGCGGGCTAGACGCCCCCTCTTGAGATACAATGAGCAGTTCTTC
CASRLARARRPLLRYNEQFF
>TRBJ1-2|TRBV5-1|-|TRBD1
TGCGCCAGCAGCGAACCCGGGACAGGGCTCTCAGGCTACACCTTC
CASSEPGTGLSGYTF
>TRBJ2-1|TRBV18|-|TRBD1
TGTGCCAGCTCGCGGGACAGGGACAATGAGCAGTTCTTC
CASSRDRDNEQFF